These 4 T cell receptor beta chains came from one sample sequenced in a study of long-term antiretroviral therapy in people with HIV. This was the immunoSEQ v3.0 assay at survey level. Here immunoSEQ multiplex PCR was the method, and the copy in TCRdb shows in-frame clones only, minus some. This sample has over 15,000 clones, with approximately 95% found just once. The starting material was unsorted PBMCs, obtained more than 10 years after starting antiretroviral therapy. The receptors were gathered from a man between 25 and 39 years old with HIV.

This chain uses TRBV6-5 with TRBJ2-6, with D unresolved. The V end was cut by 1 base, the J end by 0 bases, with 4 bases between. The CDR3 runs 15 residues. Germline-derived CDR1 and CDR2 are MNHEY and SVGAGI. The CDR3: CASSYYSSGANVLTF. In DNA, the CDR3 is TGTGCCAGCAGTTACTACAGCTCTGGGGCCAACGTCCTGACTTTC.

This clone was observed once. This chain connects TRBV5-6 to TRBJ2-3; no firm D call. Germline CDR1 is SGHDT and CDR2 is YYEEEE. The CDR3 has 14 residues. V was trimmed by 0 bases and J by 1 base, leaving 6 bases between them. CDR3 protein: CASSLVPRTDTQYF. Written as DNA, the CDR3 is TGTGCCAGCAGCTTGGTTCCCCGCACAGATACGCAGTATTTT.

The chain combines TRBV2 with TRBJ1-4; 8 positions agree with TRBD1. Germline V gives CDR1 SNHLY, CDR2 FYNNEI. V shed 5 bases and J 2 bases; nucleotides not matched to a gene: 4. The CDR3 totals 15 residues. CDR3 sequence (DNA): TGTGCCAGCAGTAAATCAGGGGGCACTAATGAAAAACTGTTTTTT. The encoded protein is CASSKSGGTNEKLFF.

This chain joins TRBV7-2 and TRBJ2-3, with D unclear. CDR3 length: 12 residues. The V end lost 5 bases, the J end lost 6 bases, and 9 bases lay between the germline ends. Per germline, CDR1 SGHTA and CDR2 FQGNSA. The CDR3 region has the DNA TGTGCCAGCAGCCCGCCGTTGGATACGCAGTATTTT. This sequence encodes CASSPPLDTQYF. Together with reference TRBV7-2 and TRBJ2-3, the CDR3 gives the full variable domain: GAGVSQSPSNKVTEKGKDVELRCDPISGHTALYWYRQSLGQGLEFLIYFQGNSAPDKSGLPSDRFSAERTGGSVSTLTIQRTQQEDSAVYLCASSPPLDTQYFGPGTRLTVL.